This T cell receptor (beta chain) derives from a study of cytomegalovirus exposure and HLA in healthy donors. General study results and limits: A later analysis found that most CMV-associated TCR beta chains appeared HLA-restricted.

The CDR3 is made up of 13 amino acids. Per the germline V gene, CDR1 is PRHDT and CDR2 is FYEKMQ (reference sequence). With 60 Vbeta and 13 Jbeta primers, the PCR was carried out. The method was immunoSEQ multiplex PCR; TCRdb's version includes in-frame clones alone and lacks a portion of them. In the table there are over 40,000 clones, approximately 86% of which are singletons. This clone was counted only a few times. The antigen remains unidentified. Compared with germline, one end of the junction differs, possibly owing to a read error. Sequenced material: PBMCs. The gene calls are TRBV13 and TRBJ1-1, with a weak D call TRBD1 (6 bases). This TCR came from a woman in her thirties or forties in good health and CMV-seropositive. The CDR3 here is CASSVGRGCEAFF. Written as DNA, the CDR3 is TGTGCCAGCAGCGTAGGTAGGGGGTGTGAAGCTTTCTTT. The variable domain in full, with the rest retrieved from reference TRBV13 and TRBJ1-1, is AAGVIQSPRHLIKEKRETATLKCYPIPRHDTVYWYQQGPGQDPQFLISFYEKMQSDKGSIPDRFSAQQFSDYHSELNMSSLELGDSALYFCASSVGRGCEAFFGQGTRLTVV.